This TCR beta chain was sequenced for a study of T cells after yellow fever vaccination. Study results and caveats: Post-booster reappearance was seen for most primary-vaccination clones (roughly 96% CD4, about 88% CD8). Abundant bulk-derived clonotypes could contaminate FACS-sorted repertoires.

This clonotype showed up just a few times. The target antigen is unknown. TCR cDNA was made by 5'RACE template switching, adding a universal primer site and UMIs. One entry per CDR3 protein, called by TCRdb with MiXCR from the 5' RACE reads. This repertoire shows about 340,000 distinct CDR3 sequences, about 12% found once; its top ten account for roughly 3%. Per germline, CDR1 MNHEY and CDR2 SVGEGT. This CDR3 has 13 amino acids. V shed 6 bases and J shed 6 bases, with 15 bases lying between them. The rearrangement joins TRBV6-2 or TRBV6-3 to TRBJ2-7, with TRBD1 as a possible D gene (5 bases). The receptor comes from a young man who received the YFV17D yellow fever vaccine. The sample was CD4+ T cells sorted from PBMCs, taken 15 days after the yellow fever booster vaccination. The CDR3 DNA follows: TGTGCCAGCAGCTCCGCTCAGGGCGGCGAGCAGTACGTC. Residues: CASSSAQGGEQYV.